Shown below are 9 T cell receptor beta chains from a single sample sequenced in a study of GPR56 and killer-like receptors on CD4 memory cells (dated by TCRdb to about 2019). Before TCRbeta sequencing, fluorescence-activated cell sorting was used to enrich five KLR/GPR56-defined CD4+ populations. The sequencer listed for this sample is Illumina HiSeq 2500. TCRdb reprocessed the reads and assigns one entry to each CDR3 protein sequence, leaving out DNA. The data table for this sample lists 850 to 1,300 distinct CDR3 sequences. The ten biggest clones cover around a quarter of the sample. The source material was memory CD4+ T cells from blood. All receptors come from a human donor in good health.

The chain has TRBV6-1 and TRBJ2-1; the D call of TRBD1 rests on TCRdb alone, since no DNA is present to check it. Germline V CDR1 and CDR2: MNHNS, SASEGT. The CDR3 sequence is 15 residues long. The CDR3 sequence: CASSEVGRGGYEQYF.

The rearrangement links TRBV9 to TRBJ1-4; the TRBD1 assignment by TCRdb is unverifiable without DNA. The CDR3 loop spans 14 amino acids. Looked up from germline, CDR1 is SGDLS and CDR2 is YYNGEE. This CDR3 is CASSQTVGNEKLFF. Using reference TRBV9 and TRBJ1-4 for the parts outside the CDR3, the full variable domain is DSGVTQTPKHLITATGQRVTLRCSPRSGDLSVYWYQQSLDQGLQFLIQYYNGEERAKGNILERFSAQQFPDLHSELNLSSLELGDSALYFCASSQTVGNEKLFFGSGTQLSVL.

This clonotype shows up as medium-sized by frequency. V and J are TRBV27 and TRBJ2-5; TCRdb selects TRBD2, and the lack of DNA leaves this call unchecked. Per germline, CDR1 MNHEY and CDR2 SMNVEV (reference sequence). The CDR3 runs 15 residues. The CDR3 is CASFEVTSGEETQYF.

The chain combines TRBV6-1 with TRBJ2-1; lacking DNA, the TRBD2 call made by TCRdb goes unchecked. The germline V gene has CDR1 MNHNS and CDR2 SASEGT. The CDR3 is 13 amino acids. The CDR3 loop is CASTKAGGNEQFF.

Frequency places this clonotype as large. The chain combines TRBV6-5 with TRBJ1-2; TCRdb lists TRBD1, though no DNA is available to test this call. The V gene's germline CDR1 is MNHEY and CDR2 SVGAGI. The CDR3 spans 16 residues. CDR3 loop: CASRRRQGAANYGYTF.

This rearrangement joins TRBV6-1 to TRBJ2-3; TCRdb lists TRBD2, though no DNA is available to test this call. This CDR3 spans 17 amino acids. Looked up from germline, CDR1 is MNHNS and CDR2 is SASEGT. This CDR3 is CASSEAIAGGSTDTQYF.

Its frequency marks this clonotype as medium-sized. The CDR3 reads CASSPQGKLAGTGELFF. The rearrangement joins TRBV18 to TRBJ2-2; the TCRdb D gene call, TRBD2, has no DNA to confirm it. Germline V gives CDR1 KGHSH, CDR2 LQKENI. CDR3 size: 17 residues.

Its frequency marks this clonotype as medium-sized. CDR3 protein: CASSQDSVEQFF. This rearrangement joins TRBV18 to TRBJ2-1; no DNA is available, so the TRBD2 call from TCRdb remains unchecked. CDR1 is KGHSH, CDR2 LQKENI, per germline. This CDR3 spans 12 amino acids.

The chain has TRBV7-2 and TRBJ2-3; TCRdb proposes TRBD1, but this gene call is untestable without DNA. The germline gives CDR1 SGHTA, CDR2 FQGNSA. The CDR3 has 16 amino acids. The CDR3 reads CASSLGGGAPSGTQYF.